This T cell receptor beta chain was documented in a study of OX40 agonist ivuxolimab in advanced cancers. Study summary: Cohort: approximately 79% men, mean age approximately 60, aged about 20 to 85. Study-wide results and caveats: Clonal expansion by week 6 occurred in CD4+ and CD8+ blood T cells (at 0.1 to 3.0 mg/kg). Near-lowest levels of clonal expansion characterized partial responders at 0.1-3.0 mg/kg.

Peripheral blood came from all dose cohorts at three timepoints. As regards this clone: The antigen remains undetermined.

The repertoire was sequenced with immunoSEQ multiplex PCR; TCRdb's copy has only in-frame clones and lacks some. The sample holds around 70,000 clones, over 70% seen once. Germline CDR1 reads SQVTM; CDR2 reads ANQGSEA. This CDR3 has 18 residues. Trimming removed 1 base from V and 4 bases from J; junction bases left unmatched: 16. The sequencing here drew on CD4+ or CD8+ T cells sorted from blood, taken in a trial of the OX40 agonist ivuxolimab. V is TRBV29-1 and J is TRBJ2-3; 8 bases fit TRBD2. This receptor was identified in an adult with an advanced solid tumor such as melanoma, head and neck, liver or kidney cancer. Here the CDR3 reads CSVEGSHSGTPGADTQYF. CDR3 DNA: TGCAGCGTTGAAGGATCCCATAGCGGGACCCCGGGGGCAGATACGCAGTATTTT.